This is a list of T cell receptor beta chains from one sample in a study of blood T cell repertoires in COVID-19. The assay was immunoSEQ multiplex PCR, and TCRdb's table has in-frame clones only and misses some. Of some 99,000 clones listed, 70% to 90% are singletons. Sequenced material: peripheral blood. The receptors stem from a human donor with COVID-19, enrolled during active disease. The donor label of this sample is uncertain. Each CDR3 is given with its conserved first and last residue. A D gene is named only where the DNA matches it firmly.

CDR3 length,J gene,D gene,V gene,CDR3 protein,CDR3 DNA
12,TRBJ1-2,.,TRBV3-1/TRBV3-2,CASSQLQGGYTF,TGTGCCAGCAGCCAGTTACAGGGAGGCTACACCTTC
16,TRBJ2-1,TRBD1,TRBV3-1/TRBV3-2,CASSPGGTGAYNEQFF,TGTGCCAGCAGCCCCGGCGGGACAGGGGCCTACAATGAGCAGTTCTTC
13,TRBJ2-1,.,TRBV9,CASRASAGNEQFF,TGTGCCAGCAGGGCTAGCGCAGGCAATGAGCAGTTCTTC
15,TRBJ2-1,TRBD2,TRBV18,CASSPGLAMYNEQFF,TGTGCCAGCTCACCGGGACTAGCGATGTACAATGAGCAGTTCTTC
14,TRBJ2-7,TRBD1,TRBV10-3,CAIKTGTGTYEQYF,TGTGCCATCAAAACCGGGACAGGAACCTACGAGCAGTACTTC
14,TRBJ2-1,.,TRBV14,CASSQSQGYNEQFF,TGTGCCAGCAGCCAAAGTCAGGGCTACAATGAGCAGTTCTTC
18,TRBJ2-7,.,TRBV7-8,CASSFIRLGERGPYEQYF,TGTGCCAGCAGCTTTATCCGACTGGGTGAGCGAGGTCCCTACGAGCAGTACTTC
13,TRBJ2-5,.,TRBV11-3,CASKGAGKETQYF,TGTGCCAGCAAAGGCGCGGGGAAAGAGACCCAGTACTTC
16,TRBJ2-1,TRBD1,TRBV19,CASSIDHRGSYNEQFF,TGTGCCAGTAGTATAGATCACAGGGGGAGTTACAATGAGCAGTTCTTC
16,TRBJ2-7,TRBD1,TRBV4-1,CASSQVFGTGYYEQYF,TGCGCCAGCAGCCAAGTTTTCGGGACAGGATACTACGAGCAGTACTTC